The 10 T cell receptor beta chains presented below share a single source sample, sequenced in a study of T-cell reconstitution after alpha-beta-depleted transplantation in children. Researchers prepared the TCRbeta library using unique molecular identifiers, the study reports. TCRdb independently ran MiXCR on the PCR reads; one entry per CDR3 protein. The table records 700,000 to 950,000 distinct CDR3 sequences, about 16% of them present only once. Sequencing used PBMCs, mostly from graft donor cells, obtained 360 days after TCRalphabeta/CD19-depleted stem cell transplant. Source of these receptors: a male patient aged 10 to 17 who had a stem cell transplant for acute lymphoblastic leukemia, so the T cells may come from the graft donor.

The rearrangement joins TRBV5-1 to TRBJ2-7; D possibly matches TRBD1 or TRBD2 (5 bases each). V was pared by 3 bases and J by 4 bases, with 11 bases between. CDR1 and CDR2 (germline): SGHRS, YFSETQ. CDR3 size: 13 residues. CDR3 in DNA: TGCGCCAGCAGCTGGGACGGGGTTTACGAGCAGTACTTC. Translation gives CASSWDGVYEQYF.

This clonotype was counted a few times. The CDR3 is CASTLSGTVPYEQYF. DNA of the CDR3: TGTGCCAGTACCTTGAGCGGGACAGTACCTTACGAGCAGTACTTC. The chain has TRBV27 and TRBJ2-7, with D possibly being TRBD1 or TRBD2 (7 bases each). There are 15 residues in the CDR3. Deletions cut 9 bases from V and 4 bases from J, with 22 bases between. Germline V CDR1 and CDR2: MNHEY, SMNVEV (reference sequence).

The rearrangement links TRBV9 to TRBJ2-2; 7 bases line up with TRBD2. The CDR3 runs 15 residues. V gave up 0 bases and J gave up 3 bases; unmatched junction bases: 2. Germline V lookup: CDR1 SGDLS, CDR2 YYNGEE. In DNA form, the CDR3 reads TGTGCCAGCAGCGTAGGGGGGGGATACACCGGGGAGCTGTTTTTT. Translation gives CASSVGGGYTGELFF.

This clonotype occurred a few times. The chain joins TRBV10-1 to TRBJ2-7; a weak D match, TRBD1 (5 bases). CDR3 size: 15 residues. Deletions cut 3 bases from V and 7 bases from J, with 19 bases between. Germline-derived CDR1 and CDR2 are WNHNN and SYGVQD (reference sequence). The CDR3 region is CASSDMGRRLGEQYF. CDR3 DNA: TGCGCCAGCAGTGATATGGGGCGACGTCTGGGGGAGCAGTACTTC.

This chain connects TRBV11-1 to TRBJ2-1, with D perhaps TRBD1 (6 bases). The CDR3 length is 15 residues. Looked up from germline, CDR1 is SGHAT and CDR2 is FQDESV (reference sequence). Trimming pared 2 bases from V and 4 bases from J, leaving 12 bases between. The CDR3 region is CASSLQRGGYNEQFF. The DNA of the CDR3 is TGTGCCAGCAGCTTACAGAGAGGGGGTTACAATGAGCAGTTCTTC. Full variable domain (rest looked up from reference TRBV11-1 and TRBJ2-1): EAEVAQSPRYKITEKSQAVAFWCDPISGHATLYWYRQILGQGPELLVQFQDESVVDDSQLPKDRFSAERLKGVDSTLKIQPAELGDSAMYLCASSLQRGGYNEQFFGPGTRLTVL.

This clonotype appeared many times. The gene calls are TRBV16 and TRBJ2-2; the D is unclear. This CDR3 spans 12 amino acids. Germline V gene data show CDR1 as KGHSY and CDR2 as FQNENV. The V and J ends lost 2 bases and 6 bases respectively, with 4 bases between them. The CDR3 loop reads CASSQKAGELFF. Written as DNA, the CDR3 is TGTGCCAGCAGCCAAAAGGCCGGGGAGCTGTTTTTT.

This chain connects TRBV6-5 to TRBJ2-2, with D perhaps matching TRBD1 (5 bases). Deletions cut 0 bases from V and 4 bases from J, with 6 bases between. Germline values: CDR1 MNHEY, CDR2 SVGAGI. The CDR3 totals 14 residues. The CDR3 is CASSYSRVTGELFF. The CDR3 coding sequence is TGTGCCAGCAGTTACTCCAGGGTCACCGGGGAGCTGTTTTTT.

The V gene is TRBV5-1, the J gene TRBJ2-2; D may be TRBD2 (6 bases). Trimming took off 4 bases at V and 4 bases at J, with 11 bases between the two ends. The CDR3 totals 14 residues. In germline, CDR1 is SGHRS, CDR2 YFSETQ. CDR3 nucleotides: TGCGCCAGCAGCGCGGGGACTCTCACCGGGGAGCTGTTTTTT. Translation: CASSAGTLTGELFF.

This clonotype was recorded once. The chain carries TRBV6-1 and TRBJ1-1; 11 bases map to TRBD1. Germline CDR1 is MNHNS and CDR2 is SASEGT. The J segment lost 11 bases and the V segment lost 4 bases, leaving 15 bases of the junction unmatched. This CDR3 has 16 residues. This CDR3 is CASSAAGTGGRGRAFF. CDR3 DNA: TGTGCCAGCAGTGCCGCCGGGACAGGGGGACGAGGACGGGCTTTCTTT.

V gene TRBV5-1 combines with J gene TRBJ1-5, with a possible D match to TRBD1 (6 bases). The length of the CDR3 is 14 residues. Germline CDR1 is SGHRS and CDR2 is YFSETQ. V lost 4 bases and J lost 4, with 12 bases in between. The CDR3 sequence: CASSQDSPNQPQHF. Here the CDR3 DNA reads TGCGCCAGCAGCCAGGACAGCCCGAATCAGCCCCAGCATTTT.